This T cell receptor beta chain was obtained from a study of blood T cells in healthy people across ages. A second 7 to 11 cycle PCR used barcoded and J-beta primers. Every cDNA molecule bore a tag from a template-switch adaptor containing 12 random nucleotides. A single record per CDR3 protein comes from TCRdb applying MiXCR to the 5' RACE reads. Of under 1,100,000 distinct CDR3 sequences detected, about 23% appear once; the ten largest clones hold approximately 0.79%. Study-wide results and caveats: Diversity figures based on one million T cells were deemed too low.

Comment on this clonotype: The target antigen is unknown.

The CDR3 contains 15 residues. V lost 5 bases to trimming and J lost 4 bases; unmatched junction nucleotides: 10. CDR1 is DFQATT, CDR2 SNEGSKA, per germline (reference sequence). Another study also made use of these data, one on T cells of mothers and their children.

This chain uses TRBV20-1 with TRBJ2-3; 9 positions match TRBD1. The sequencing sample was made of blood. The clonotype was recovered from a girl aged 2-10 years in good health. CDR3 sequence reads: CSAHRGLIRADTQYF. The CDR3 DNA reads TGCAGTGCTCACAGGGGGCTTATAAGGGCAGATACGCAGTATTTT.